This T cell receptor (beta chain) came from a study of blood T cell repertoires in COVID-19. Overall study context: Whether acute or convalescent, the COVID-19 samples came from the United States, Italy and Spain. Sample material is recorded as cDNA or gDNA derived from T cells, B-cell-depleted T cells, or PBMCs.

Original processing methods: It was from reference gene primer amplification that nucleated cell counts were estimated. Clones were sequenced by immunoSEQ multiplex PCR, and TCRdb holds only the in-frame ones, with some missing. The V and J calls and clone size come from that table; D and trimming were worked out from the DNA. In the table there are some 93,000 clones, about nine tenths of which are singletons. The clonotype was recovered from a man aged 45-60 years with acute or convalescent COVID-19. Sequencing was carried out using peripheral blood.

As DNA, the CDR3 is TGTGCCAGCAGTGAAGCGGGGCAAGAAAACTATGGCTACACCTTC. Amino acids: CASSEAGQENYGYTF. V gene TRBV6-1 combines with J gene TRBJ1-2; the D gene is possibly TRBD1 (5 bases). The V end was cut by 0 bases, the J end by 2 bases, with 10 bases between. CDR3 length equals 15 residues. Germline values: CDR1 MNHNS, CDR2 SASEGT.